A single sample is the source of the 21 T cell receptor beta chains below, sequenced in a study of blood T cell repertoires in COVID-19. Method: immunoSEQ multiplex PCR; TCRdb's copy keeps in-frame clones and lacks some. The sample shows almost 250,000 clones, around 86% of them seen only once. The sample was peripheral blood. These receptor sequences come from a woman aged 55-69 years who had recovered from COVID-19.

CDR3 in DNA: TGCGCCAGCAGCGTTTCATTAGCGGGGGAACGCTACGAGCAGTACTTC. Translated: CASSVSLAGERYEQYF. V usage is TRBV5-1 and J usage is TRBJ2-7; the match to TRBD2 covers 9 bases. The CDR3 extends over 16 amino acids. V lost 4 bases and J lost 3; bases outside the gene matches: 11. Germline-derived CDR1 and CDR2 are SGHRS and YFSETQ.

V usage is TRBV12-3 or TRBV12-4 and J usage is TRBJ2-5; TRBD1 might be the D (6 bases). This CDR3 contains 12 residues. V lost 6 bases to trimming and J lost 7 bases, with 12 bases between them. CDR3 DNA sequence: TGTGCCAGCAGCTCCCCCAGGGGGACCCAGTACTTC. It yields the protein CASSSPRGTQYF.

The gene calls are TRBV5-1 and TRBJ2-7; D is uncertain. Trimming removed 3 bases from V and 0 bases from J, with 7 bases in between. Per germline, CDR1 SGHRS and CDR2 YFSETQ. The CDR3 runs to 13 residues. The CDR3 sequence is CASSYSPSYEQYF. In DNA form, the CDR3 reads TGCGCCAGCAGCTACTCCCCCTCCTACGAGCAGTACTTC.

V usage is TRBV19 and J usage is TRBJ1-6; weak D call: TRBD1 (6 bases). The V gene lost 8 bases and the J gene lost 2 bases, with 16 bases spanning the gap. From germline, CDR1 is LNHDA and CDR2 SQIVND (reference sequence). The CDR3 contains 16 residues. The CDR3 nucleotides read TGTGCCAGTGACGGGCCCAGGGGCACCTATAATTCACCCCTCCACTTT. Translated: CASDGPRGTYNSPLHF.

The chain carries TRBV28 and TRBJ1-6; D is possibly TRBD1 (5 bases). Germline loops: CDR1 MDHEN, CDR2 SYDVKM. V gave up 6 bases and J gave up 7 bases, with 19 bases separating them. The CDR3 totals 16 residues. CDR3 sequence reads: CASSGVLGAGNSPLHF. The CDR3 DNA is TGTGCCAGCAGCGGGGTTCTTGGGGCGGGGAATTCACCCCTCCACTTT.

The V and J genes are TRBV7-9 and TRBJ1-2, with D maybe TRBD1 (5 bases). The ends were cut back, 5 bases at V and 2 bases at J, with 15 bases in the middle. The CDR3 totals 15 residues. Germline V CDR1 and CDR2: SEHNR, FQNEAQ (reference sequence). In nucleotides, the CDR3 is TGTGCCAGCAGCGACAGTAACGACGGCAACTATGGCTACACCTTC. The encoded protein is CASSDSNDGNYGYTF.

The rearrangement uses TRBV29-1 and TRBJ2-7; 7 bases agree with TRBD1. Trimming removed 6 bases from V and 5 bases from J; junction bases left unmatched: 7. This CDR3 contains 12 residues. Germline V gives CDR1 SQVTM, CDR2 ANQGSEA. CDR3 nucleotide sequence: TGCAGCGTCGACCTAGACAGGGACGAGCAGTACTTC. Translating gives CSVDLDRDEQYF.

The genes are TRBV6-1 and TRBJ1-5; 7 bases are a match to TRBD1. The junction had 5 bases not matched to a gene; V was cut back by 2 bases and J by 7 bases. The CDR3 runs 14 residues. Germline values: CDR1 MNHNS, CDR2 SASEGT. The CDR3 bases are TGTGCCAGCAGTGAACCCCCCAGGGGGCAGCCCCAGCATTTT. Protein product: CASSEPPRGQPQHF.

This sequence joins TRBV20-1 and TRBJ1-5; TRBD1 agrees at 8 bases. Per the germline V gene, CDR1 is DFQATT and CDR2 is SNEGSKA (reference sequence). CDR3 length: 14 residues. The V segment lost 3 bases and the J segment 6 bases; nucleotides outside the gene matches: 7. This CDR3 is CSASRNRGSQPQHF. Written as DNA, the CDR3 is TGCAGTGCTAGTCGGAACAGGGGGAGTCAGCCCCAGCATTTT.

This rearrangement joins TRBV7-6 to TRBJ1-6; the match to TRBD1 covers 8 bases. The CDR3 is made up of 14 amino acids. Germline V lookup: CDR1 SGHVS, CDR2 FNYEAQ. With 5 bases clipped from V and 12 bases from J, the junction kept 9 bases outside the gene matches. CDR3 in DNA: TGTGCCAGCAGCCTCCGGGACAGGCAGGGACCCCTCCACTTT. As protein: CASSLRDRQGPLHF.

This clone showed up just once. The V gene is TRBV5-1, the J gene TRBJ2-3, with 9 bases lining up with TRBD1. CDR1 and CDR2 from the germline V gene are SGHRS and YFSETQ. This CDR3 comprises 15 residues. After removal of 0 bases from V and 4 bases from J, the junction contained 3 bases not matched to a gene. CDR3 amino acids: CASSLGDREADTQYF. CDR3 coding DNA: TGCGCCAGCAGCTTGGGGGACAGGGAGGCAGATACGCAGTATTTT.

The chain employs TRBV6-5 and TRBJ1-2; D is undetermined. This CDR3 is built from 13 residues. Trimming removed 8 bases at V and 8 bases at J, with 18 bases between. Germline V gene lookup returns CDR1 MNHEY and CDR2 SVGAGI. The CDR3 protein is CASYPGGQWGYTF. The CDR3 DNA follows: TGTGCCAGCTACCCCGGCGGGCAATGGGGCTACACCTTC.

This chain uses TRBV28 with TRBJ2-5, with unresolved D. The germline gives CDR1 MDHEN, CDR2 SYDVKM. Trimming cost V 6 bases and J 7 bases, with 24 bases left between them. The CDR3 consists of 16 residues. CDR3 nucleotide sequence: TGTGCCAGCAGAGCCGCCGCGACTGTTAACCTAGGGACCCAGTACTTC. Translated: CASRAAATVNLGTQYF. Full variable domain (remainder filled in from reference TRBV28 and TRBJ2-5): DVKVTQSSRYLVKRTGEKVFLECVQDMDHENMFWYRQDPGLGLRLIYFSYDVKMKEKGDIPEGYSVSREKKERFSLILESASTNQTSMYLCASRAAATVNLGTQYFGPGTRLLVL.

The chain links TRBV6-5 to TRBJ2-7; D is uncertain. Germline V gene data show CDR1 as MNHEY and CDR2 as SVGAGI. The V end was cut by 0 bases, the J end by 7 bases, with 10 bases between. There are 13 residues in the CDR3. CDR3 amino acids: CASSYSRSAEQYF. The CDR3 DNA follows: TGTGCCAGCAGTTACTCGAGGTCAGCGGAGCAGTACTTC.

This chain joins TRBV28 and TRBJ1-4; 7 positions agree with TRBD1. J was trimmed by 4 bases and V by 1 base; bases with no gene match: 3. Per the germline V gene, CDR1 is MDHEN and CDR2 is SYDVKM. The CDR3 loop spans 15 amino acids. This CDR3 is CASSLSGGINEKLFF. In nucleotides, the CDR3 is TGTGCCAGCAGTTTATCAGGGGGTATTAATGAAAAACTGTTTTTT.

This chain links TRBV19 with TRBJ2-1, with TRBD1 matching 11 bases. This CDR3 comprises 21 residues. CDR1 is LNHDA and CDR2 is SQIVND in the germline V gene (reference sequence). V shed 1 base and J 1 base; nucleotides not matched to a gene: 15. CDR3 sequence reads: CASSIVIGTGGFKHSYNEQFF. CDR3 DNA sequence: TGTGCCAGTAGTATAGTGATCGGGACAGGGGGATTCAAGCATTCCTACAATGAGCAGTTCTTC.

The V gene is TRBV5-1, the J gene TRBJ2-5; D might be TRBD2 (5 bases). The CDR3 runs to 14 residues. V lost 3 bases and J lost 4, with 13 bases in between. Germline assignment: CDR1 SGHRS and CDR2 YFSETQ. The CDR3 protein is CASSSWSGGETQYF. CDR3 coding DNA: TGCGCCAGCAGCTCATGGAGCGGCGGAGAGACCCAGTACTTC.

The chain employs TRBV6-6 and TRBJ1-2; D gene uncertain. The CDR3 has 11 amino acids. CDR1 and CDR2 (germline): MNHNY, SVGAGI (reference sequence). V was trimmed by 4 bases and J by 10 bases, leaving 10 bases between them. The CDR3 here is CASSSRLYYTF. The DNA of the CDR3 is TGTGCCAGCAGTTCCCGACTTTACTACACCTTC.

The chain has TRBV15 and TRBJ2-2; no clear D. Trimming pared 2 bases from V and 6 bases from J, leaving 16 bases between. From germline, CDR1 is LNHNV and CDR2 YYDKDF (reference sequence). The CDR3 spans 16 residues. CDR3 amino acids: CATSRSVSSRSGELFF. Here the CDR3 DNA reads TGTGCCACCAGCAGATCCGTCTCTTCGCGGTCCGGGGAGCTGTTTTTT.

The chain combines TRBV28 with TRBJ2-7, with D uncertain. The CDR3 runs 13 residues. V was shortened by 5 bases and J by 0 bases, with 8 bases between the two germline ends. Germline loops: CDR1 MDHEN, CDR2 SYDVKM. The CDR3 bases are TGTGCCAGCAGTCCTTCGTACTCCTACGAGCAGTACTTC. This encodes CASSPSYSYEQYF.

The chain carries TRBV2 and TRBJ1-6; possibly TRBD1 for D (6 bases). The CDR3 runs to 17 residues. Germline V CDR1 and CDR2: SNHLY, FYNNEI. With 7 bases removed from V and 9 bases from J, the gap between germline ends came to 25 bases. This CDR3 is CASTQPATAGGSSPLHF. CDR3 in DNA: TGTGCCAGCACCCAGCCCGCGACCGCGGGGGGCAGTTCACCCCTCCACTTT.